One and the same sample provided the 21 T cell receptor beta chains below, sequenced in a study of blood T cell repertoires in COVID-19. The method was immunoSEQ multiplex PCR; TCRdb's version includes in-frame clones alone and lacks a portion of them. The table lists 200,000 to 250,000 clones, approximately 90% of them singletons. Sequenced material: peripheral blood. These receptors were collected from a man younger than 40 who had recovered from COVID-19.

J is TRBJ1-2 and V is TRBV5-1, with D perhaps matching TRBD1 (5 bases). Trimming took off 3 bases at V and 4 bases at J, with 13 bases between the two ends. Germline CDR1 and CDR2: SGHRS and YFSETQ. The CDR3 covers 14 residues. The CDR3 sequence: CASSYEQAPYGYTF. Written as DNA, the CDR3 is TGCGCCAGCAGCTACGAACAGGCACCCTATGGCTACACCTTC.

The chain recombines TRBV7-8 with TRBJ1-1, with a tentative D call TRBD1 (6 bases). The germline V gene has CDR1 SGHVS and CDR2 FQNEAQ. Between the trimmed V and J ends, which lost 0 bases and 3 bases, there was a span of 11 bases. The CDR3 contains 15 residues. DNA of the CDR3: TGTGCCAGCAGCTTAGCAAGCAGGGGTGACACTGAAGCTTTCTTT. It translates to CASSLASRGDTEAFF.

This chain connects TRBV10-1 to TRBJ2-7, with a weak D call TRBD2 (6 bases). The CDR3 is 14 residues long. Trimming took 6 bases from V and 4 from J, leaving 16 bases between them. In germline, CDR1 is WNHNN, CDR2 SYGVQD (reference sequence). CDR3 sequence reads: CASSQGTGGYEQYF. CDR3 bases: TGCGCCAGCAGCCAAGGGACTGGGGGATACGAGCAGTACTTC.

This chain joins TRBV6-6 and TRBJ2-1; 11 bases are shared with TRBD2. V lost 5 bases to trimming and J lost 7 bases; unmatched junction nucleotides: 10. CDR3 length: 16 residues. CDR1 and CDR2 (germline): MNHNY, SVGAGI (reference sequence). The CDR3 nucleotides are TGTGCCAGCAGTCGACAGGCTAGCGGGGGGCGGAATGAGCAGTTCTTC. It is translated as CASSRQASGGRNEQFF.

The rearrangement uses TRBV5-4 and TRBJ2-7, with D perhaps TRBD2 (6 bases). The length of the CDR3 is 12 residues. V shed 0 bases and J shed 5 bases, with 6 bases lying between them. Looked up from germline, CDR1 is SGHNT and CDR2 is YYREEE (reference sequence). This CDR3 is CASSLGGDEQYF. The CDR3 bases are TGTGCCAGCAGCTTGGGGGGGGACGAGCAGTACTTC.

This clone was observed a single time. CDR3 region: CASSDRLREAFF. The CDR3 DNA follows: TGTGCCAGCAGCGACAGGCTCCGGGAAGCTTTCTTT. The chain employs TRBV27 and TRBJ1-1, with a tentative D call TRBD1 (6 bases). CDR1 is MNHEY, CDR2 SMNVEV, per germline (reference sequence). Deletions cut 6 bases from V and 8 bases from J, with 13 bases between. This CDR3 has 12 residues.

This clone was picked up a small number of times. In nucleotides, the CDR3 is TGTGCCAGCAGCGACTGGACAGCACATTACGAGCAGTACTTC. Translation gives CASSDWTAHYEQYF. The chain combines TRBV5-6 with TRBJ2-7, with D possibly matching TRBD1 (6 bases). V dropped 4 bases and J dropped 4 bases, with 15 bases sitting between them. The germline gives CDR1 SGHDT, CDR2 YYEEEE. There are 14 residues in the CDR3.

The V call is TRBV19, the J call TRBJ2-3; TRBD2 matches at 11 bases. V shed 9 bases and J 3 bases; nucleotides not matched to a gene: 8. The CDR3 covers 15 residues. CDR1 LNHDA and CDR2 SQIVND come from the germline V gene (reference sequence). The CDR3 region is CASGALAGGTDTQYF. CDR3 in DNA: TGTGCCAGCGGGGCCCTAGCGGGGGGAACAGATACGCAGTATTTT.

The rearrangement links TRBV2 to TRBJ2-4; weak D call: TRBD2 (5 bases). Germline assignment: CDR1 SNHLY and CDR2 FYNNEI. The CDR3 spans 14 residues. V was clipped by 7 bases and J by 3 bases, with 13 bases between them. The CDR3 is CASNSGRGKNIQYF. The CDR3 coding sequence is TGTGCCAGCAATTCAGGACGGGGCAAAAACATTCAGTACTTC. Looking up the rest from reference TRBV2 and TRBJ2-4 gives the full variable domain: EPEVTQTPSHQVTQMGQEVILRCVPISNHLYFYWYRQILGQKVEFLVSFYNNEISEKSEIFDDQFSVERPDGSNFTLKIRSTKLEDSAMYFCASNSGRGKNIQYFGAGTRLSVL.

This clone showed up just once. The gene calls are TRBV7-2 and TRBJ2-7; a possible D gene is TRBD2 (6 bases). CDR1 and CDR2 from the germline V gene are SGHTA and FQGNSA. Trimming stripped 1 base from V and 5 bases from J, with 12 bases between. This CDR3 is 14 amino acids long. CDR3 nucleotide sequence: TGTGCCAGCAGCTTAGTTCGCGGGGAGCACGAGCAGTACTTC. Translation gives CASSLVRGEHEQYF. Based on the CDR3 plus reference TRBV7-2 and TRBJ2-7, the full variable domain is GAGVSQSPSNKVTEKGKDVELRCDPISGHTALYWYRQSLGQGLEFLIYFQGNSAPDKSGLPSDRFSAERTGGSVSTLTIQRTQQEDSAVYLCASSLVRGEHEQYFGPGTRLTVT.

The gene calls are TRBV5-4 and TRBJ1-2; TRBD1 aligns across 8 bases. Losses at the gene ends were 4 bases for V and 6 bases for J; bases not matched to a gene: 11. CDR1 and CDR2 from the germline V gene are SGHNT and YYREEE (reference sequence). There are 15 residues in the CDR3. CDR3 in amino acids: CASSPIDRGGDGYTF. The CDR3 DNA reads TGTGCCAGCAGCCCCATTGACAGGGGAGGAGATGGCTACACCTTC.

This clone showed up many times. The chain joins TRBV5-1 to TRBJ2-1; 9 bases agree with TRBD1. Trimming at V came to 2 bases and at J to 9 bases, leaving 9 bases not matched to a gene. CDR1 and CDR2 from the germline V gene are SGHRS and YFSETQ. CDR3 length: 15 residues. The CDR3 nucleotides read TGCGCCAGCAGCTTATGGGACAGGGTGAGGGGTGAGCAGTTCTTC. Its protein is CASSLWDRVRGEQFF.

J is TRBJ1-1 and V is TRBV9; D possibly corresponds to TRBD1 (6 bases). Germline assignment: CDR1 SGDLS and CDR2 YYNGEE. Trimming took 3 bases from V and 6 from J, leaving 15 bases between them. The length of the CDR3 is 14 residues. In DNA form, the CDR3 reads TGTGCCAGCAGCGACGGAAGCAGGGGCCCTGAAGCTTTCTTT. This codes for CASSDGSRGPEAFF.

The chain recombines TRBV7-2 with TRBJ2-3, with D possibly TRBD1 on 7 matching bases. The ends were cut back, 10 bases at V and 2 bases at J, with 16 bases in the middle. This CDR3 is built from 14 residues. Germline V gives CDR1 SGHTA, CDR2 FQGNSA. The CDR3 spells CATVGGQPTDTQYF. CDR3 coding DNA: TGTGCCACCGTGGGGGGACAGCCCACAGATACGCAGTATTTT.

The gene calls are TRBV29-1 and TRBJ1-1; TRBD1 matches 7 bases. The germline gives CDR1 SQVTM, CDR2 ANQGSEA. The CDR3 has 12 amino acids. V shed 6 bases, J shed 4 bases, and the junction held 5 bases outside the gene matches. The DNA of the CDR3 is TGCAGCGTCCGAAGACAGGGCACTGAAGCTTTCTTT. This gives the protein CSVRRQGTEAFF.

The genes are TRBV19 and TRBJ2-1, with 9 bases lining up with TRBD2. V lost 9 bases and J lost 3; bases outside the gene matches: 3. From germline, CDR1 is LNHDA and CDR2 SQIVND (reference sequence). The CDR3 totals 13 residues. The CDR3 is CASRRGGYNEQFF. As DNA, the CDR3 is TGTGCCAGCCGGCGGGGGGGCTACAATGAGCAGTTCTTC. The full variable domain, its missing parts supplied by reference TRBV19 and TRBJ2-1, is DGGITQSPKYLFRKEGQNVTLSCEQNLNHDAMYWYRQDPGQGLRLIYYSQIVNDFQKGDIAEGYSVSREKKESFPLTVTSAQKNPTAFYLCASRRGGYNEQFFGPGTRLTVL.

The sample holds a few counts of this clone. The CDR3 DNA reads as TGCGCCAGCAGCCCCTCTAGCGGGGGTCCCTACGAGCAGTACTTC. Translated, it gives CASSPSSGGPYEQYF. The chain recombines TRBV4-3 with TRBJ2-7, with 10 bases fitting TRBD2. Unmatched junction bases numbered 5, after V lost 4 bases and J lost 2 bases. The CDR3 is 15 residues long. Germline V gene lookup returns CDR1 LGHNA and CDR2 YSLEER.

The chain has TRBV5-6 and TRBJ2-5; weak D call: TRBD2 (6 bases). Germline V gene data show CDR1 as SGHDT and CDR2 as YYEEEE. This CDR3 comprises 13 residues. V shed 4 bases and J shed 1 base, with 8 bases lying between them. This CDR3 is CASSLLAQETQYF. In DNA, the CDR3 is TGTGCCAGCAGCCTACTAGCCCAAGAGACCCAGTACTTC.

The genes are TRBV10-1 and TRBJ1-1; unclear D gene. Germline V CDR1 and CDR2: WNHNN, SYGVQD (reference sequence). Trimming took 7 bases from V and 5 from J, leaving 14 bases between them. This CDR3 has 13 residues. CDR3 loop: CASTQTRGTEAFF. CDR3 DNA sequence: TGCGCCAGCACCCAGACCCGGGGTACTGAAGCTTTCTTT.

This clone was seen a handful of times. The chain has TRBV11-2 and TRBJ1-2, with no clear D. The V end lost 0 bases, the J end lost 4 bases, and 6 bases lay between the germline ends. CDR1 and CDR2 (germline): SGHAT, FQNNGV. This CDR3 is 13 amino acids long. CDR3 coding DNA: TGTGCCAGCAGCTTAGATGCCAGCTATGGCTACACCTTC. Its translation: CASSLDASYGYTF.

V and J are TRBV6-2 or TRBV6-3 and TRBJ1-5; a possible D gene is TRBD1 (5 bases). The germline V gene encodes CDR1 MNHEY and CDR2 SVGEGT. The CDR3 spans 18 residues. The V end was cut by 5 bases, the J end by 0 bases, with 20 bases between. CDR3 in amino acids: CASSTGGVQLLSNQPQHF. The CDR3 DNA reads TGTGCCAGCAGTACGGGGGGGGTACAACTCCTTAGCAATCAGCCCCAGCATTTT.